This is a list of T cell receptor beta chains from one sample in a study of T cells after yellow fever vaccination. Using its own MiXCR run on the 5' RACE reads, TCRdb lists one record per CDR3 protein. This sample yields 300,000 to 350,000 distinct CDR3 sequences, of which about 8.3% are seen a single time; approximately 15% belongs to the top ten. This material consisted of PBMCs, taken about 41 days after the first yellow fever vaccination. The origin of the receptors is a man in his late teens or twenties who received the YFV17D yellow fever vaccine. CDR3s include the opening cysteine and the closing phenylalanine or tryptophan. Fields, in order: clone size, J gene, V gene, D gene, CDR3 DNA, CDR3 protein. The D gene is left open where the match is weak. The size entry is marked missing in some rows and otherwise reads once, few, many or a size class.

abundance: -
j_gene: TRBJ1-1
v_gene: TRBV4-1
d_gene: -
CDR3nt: TGCGCCAGCAGCCAAGGACGGGGGAATTTGAACACTGAAGCTTTCTTT
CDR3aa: CASSQGRGNLNTEAFF

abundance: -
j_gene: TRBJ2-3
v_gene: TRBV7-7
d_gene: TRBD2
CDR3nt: TGTGCTAGCAGCCCCACTAGCGGGGGGATCACAGATACGCAGTATTTT
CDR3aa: CASSPTSGGITDTQYF

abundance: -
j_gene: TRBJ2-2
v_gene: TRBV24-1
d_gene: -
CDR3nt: TGTGCCACCAGTGATCCCCGCGGCTTCGGGGAGCTGTTTTTT
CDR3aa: CATSDPRGFGELFF

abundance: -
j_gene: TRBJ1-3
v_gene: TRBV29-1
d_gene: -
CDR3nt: TGCAGCGTTGAGGGGATTTTAGGAAACACCATATATTTT
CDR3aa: CSVEGILGNTIYF

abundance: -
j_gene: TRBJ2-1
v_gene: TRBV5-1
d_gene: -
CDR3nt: TGCGCCAGCAGCTCCCTAAGTCGGGCTGACAATGAGCAGTTCTTC
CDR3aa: CASSSLSRADNEQFF

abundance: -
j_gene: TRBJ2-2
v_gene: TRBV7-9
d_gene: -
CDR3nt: TGTGCCAGCAGCCAGGGTCCGACAGCGACGAACACCGGGGAGCTGTTTTTT
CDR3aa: CASSQGPTATNTGELFF

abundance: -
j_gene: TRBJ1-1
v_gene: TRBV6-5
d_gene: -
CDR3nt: TGTGCCAGCAGTTATTCTCAGGGCCCCTTAGTGACTGAAGCTTTCTTT
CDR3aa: CASSYSQGPLVTEAFF

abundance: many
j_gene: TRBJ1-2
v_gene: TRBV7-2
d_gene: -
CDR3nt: TGTGCCAGCAGCTTCGCAGTTCGAGGAAACAACTATGGCTACACCTTC
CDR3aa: CASSFAVRGNNYGYTF

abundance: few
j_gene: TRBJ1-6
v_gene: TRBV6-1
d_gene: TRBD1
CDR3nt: TGTGCCAGCAGCCTGGGACAGGTTCTCAATTCACCCCTCCACTTT
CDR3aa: CASSLGQVLNSPLHF

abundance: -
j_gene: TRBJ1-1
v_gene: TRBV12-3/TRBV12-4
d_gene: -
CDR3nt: TGTGCCAGCAGTTTTAATCAGGGTACGGACACTGAAGCTTTCTTT
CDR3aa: CASSFNQGTDTEAFF

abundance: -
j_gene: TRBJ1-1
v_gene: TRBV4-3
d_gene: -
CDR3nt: TGCGCCAGCAGCCAGCGCGAGGGGACAGCTTTCTTT
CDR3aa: CASSQREGTAFF

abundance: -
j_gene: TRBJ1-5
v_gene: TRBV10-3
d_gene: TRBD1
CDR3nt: TGTGCCATCAGTGCGACAGGGGGTGGTCAGCCCCAGCATTTT
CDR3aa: CAISATGGGQPQHF

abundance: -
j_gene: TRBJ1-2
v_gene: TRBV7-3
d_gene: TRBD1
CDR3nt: TGTGCCAGCAGCCCGACAGGGGGGTCGGGTGGCTACACCTTC
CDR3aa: CASSPTGGSGGYTF

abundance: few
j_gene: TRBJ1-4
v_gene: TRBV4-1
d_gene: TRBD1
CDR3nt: TGCGCCAGCAGCCAGGACAGGGTGGGGGAAAAACTGTTTTTT
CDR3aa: CASSQDRVGEKLFF

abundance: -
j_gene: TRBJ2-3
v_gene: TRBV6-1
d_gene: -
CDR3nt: TGTGCCAGCAGGACGACGGGGGGCGTGGGCACAGATACGCAGTATTTT
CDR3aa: CASRTTGGVGTDTQYF

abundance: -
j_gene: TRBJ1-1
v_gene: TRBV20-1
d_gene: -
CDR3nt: TGCAGTGCTAGAGTTCCAGGGAAGGGCACTGAAGCTTTCTTT
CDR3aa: CSARVPGKGTEAFF

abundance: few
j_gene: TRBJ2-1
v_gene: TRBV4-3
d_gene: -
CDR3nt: TGCGCCAGCAGTCAAGAGATAGCGGCCCATGAGCAGTTCTTC
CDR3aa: CASSQEIAAHEQFF

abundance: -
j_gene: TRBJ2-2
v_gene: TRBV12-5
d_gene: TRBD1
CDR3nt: TGTGCTAGTGCCGGGACAGGGGGGGCCGGGGAGCTGTTTTTT
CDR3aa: CASAGTGGAGELFF

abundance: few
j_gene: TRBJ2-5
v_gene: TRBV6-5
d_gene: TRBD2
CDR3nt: TGTGCCAGCAGTCACCGCAGTAGCGGGGGTTGGGAGACCCAGTACTTC
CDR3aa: CASSHRSSGGWETQYF

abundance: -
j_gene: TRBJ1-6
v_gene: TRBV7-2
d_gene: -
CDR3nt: TGTGCCAGCAGCTTAATGCCCGGAGCTAGCTATAATTCACCCCTCCACTTT
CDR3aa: CASSLMPGASYNSPLHF

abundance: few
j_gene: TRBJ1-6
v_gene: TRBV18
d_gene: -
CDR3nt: TGTGCCAGCTCACTAAAAGGATTGGCAGTACCAAAAAGGGATTCACCCCTCCACTTT
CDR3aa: CASSLKGLAVPKRDSPLHF

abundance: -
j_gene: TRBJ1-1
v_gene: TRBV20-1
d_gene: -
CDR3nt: TGCAGTGCTAACCCCGGACAGCGGACCACTGAAGCTTTCTTT
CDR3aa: CSANPGQRTTEAFF

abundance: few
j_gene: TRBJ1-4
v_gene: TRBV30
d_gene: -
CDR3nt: TGTGCCTGGACAGCTAATGAAAAACTGTTTTTT
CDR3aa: CAWTANEKLFF

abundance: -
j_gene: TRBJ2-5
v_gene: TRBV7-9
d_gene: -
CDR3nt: TGTGCCAGCAGCTTAAACGTAGAGACCCAGTACTTC
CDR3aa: CASSLNVETQYF

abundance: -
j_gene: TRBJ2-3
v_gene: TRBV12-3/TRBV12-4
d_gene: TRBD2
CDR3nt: TGTGCCAGCAGGCCTAGCGGGGGGGCAGATACGCAGTATTTT
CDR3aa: CASRPSGGADTQYF

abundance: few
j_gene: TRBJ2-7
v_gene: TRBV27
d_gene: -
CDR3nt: TGTGCCAGCAGTGTCACAACGGGACCCACCTACGAGCAGTACTTC
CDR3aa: CASSVTTGPTYEQYF

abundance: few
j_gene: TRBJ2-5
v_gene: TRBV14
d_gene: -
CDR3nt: TGTGCCAGCAGCGCCCGGACAGAGCGGGAGACCCAGTACTTC
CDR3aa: CASSARTERETQYF

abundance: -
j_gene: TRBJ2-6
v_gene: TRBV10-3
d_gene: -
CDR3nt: TGTGCCATCAGTGACCAGGTCGCCTCTGGGGCCAACGTCCTGACTTTC
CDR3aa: CAISDQVASGANVLTF

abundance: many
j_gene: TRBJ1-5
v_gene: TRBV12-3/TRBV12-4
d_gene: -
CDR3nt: TGTGCCAGCAGTCTCGAACAGGGTCAGCCCCAGCATTTT
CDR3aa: CASSLEQGQPQHF

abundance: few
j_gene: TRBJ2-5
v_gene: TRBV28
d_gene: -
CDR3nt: TGTGCCAGCAGTCCAGGGCCAATCCAAGAGACCCAGTACTTC
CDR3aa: CASSPGPIQETQYF

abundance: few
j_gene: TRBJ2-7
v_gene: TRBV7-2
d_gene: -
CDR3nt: TGTGCCAGCAGCTTAGTGGACTATAGCTCCTACGAGCAGTACTTC
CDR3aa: CASSLVDYSSYEQYF

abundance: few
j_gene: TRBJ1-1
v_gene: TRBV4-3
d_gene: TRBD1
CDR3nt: TGCGCCAGCAGCCAAGTGGACAGGGGGAACACTGAAGCTTTCTTT
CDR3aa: CASSQVDRGNTEAFF

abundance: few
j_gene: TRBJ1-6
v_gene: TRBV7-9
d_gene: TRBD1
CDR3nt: TGTGCCAGCAGCCCACCGGGACAGGGGGTTTCACCCCTCCACTTT
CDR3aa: CASSPPGQGVSPLHF

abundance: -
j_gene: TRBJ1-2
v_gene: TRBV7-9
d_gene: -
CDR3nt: TGTGCCAGCAGCTTAGCAACCTTAAACTATGGCTACACCTTC
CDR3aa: CASSLATLNYGYTF

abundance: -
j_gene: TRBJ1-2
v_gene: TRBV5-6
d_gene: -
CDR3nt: TGTGCCAGCAGCTTGGCCGAAGGGCAAGGCTACACCTTC
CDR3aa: CASSLAEGQGYTF

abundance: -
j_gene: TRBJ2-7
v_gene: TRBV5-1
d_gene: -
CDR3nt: TGCGCCAGCAGCTTACGACTGACTGATAGCTCCTACGAGCAGTACTTC
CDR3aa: CASSLRLTDSSYEQYF

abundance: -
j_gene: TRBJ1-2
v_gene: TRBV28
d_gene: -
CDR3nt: TGTGCCAGCAGTACGGCGACGGGCGAAGGCTACACCTTC
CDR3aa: CASSTATGEGYTF

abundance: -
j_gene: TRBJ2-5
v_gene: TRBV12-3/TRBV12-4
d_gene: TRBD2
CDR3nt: TGTGCCAGCAGTTTGCCTAGCGGGGCGGGGGAGACCCAGTACTTC
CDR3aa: CASSLPSGAGETQYF

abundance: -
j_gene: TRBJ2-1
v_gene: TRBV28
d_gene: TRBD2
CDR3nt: TGTGCCAGCAGTCCCCGACTAGCGGGGGACAATGAGCAGTTCTTC
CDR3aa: CASSPRLAGDNEQFF

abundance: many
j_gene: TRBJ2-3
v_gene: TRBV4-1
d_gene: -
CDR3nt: TGCGCCAGCAGCCAAGATAAGGATTCTCCGGCCTCCACAGATACGCAGTATTTT
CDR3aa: CASSQDKDSPASTDTQYF

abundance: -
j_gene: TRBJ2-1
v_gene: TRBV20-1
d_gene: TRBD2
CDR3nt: TGCAGTGCTAGAGTCCCCCTAGCGGGGGCCCTAGAGCAGTTCTTC
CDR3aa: CSARVPLAGALEQFF

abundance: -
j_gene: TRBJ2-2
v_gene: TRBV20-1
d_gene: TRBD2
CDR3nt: TGCAGTGCTTCTAGCGGGGCAAACACCGGGGAGCTGTTTTTT
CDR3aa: CSASSGANTGELFF

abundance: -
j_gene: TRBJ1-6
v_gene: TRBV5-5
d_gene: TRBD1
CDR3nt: TGTGCCAGCTCCCGCAGGGGGGATTCACCCCTCCACTTT
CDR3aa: CASSRRGDSPLHF

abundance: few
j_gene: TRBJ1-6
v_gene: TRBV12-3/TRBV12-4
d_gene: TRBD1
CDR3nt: TGTGCCAGCAGCCCGGCGCCGGGACAGGGGACAAAGTCCCTCCACTTT
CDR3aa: CASSPAPGQGTKSLHF

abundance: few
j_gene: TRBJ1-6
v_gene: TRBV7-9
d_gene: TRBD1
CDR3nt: TGTGCCAGCAGCTTACGGACAGGGGTGGGCTCACCCCTCCACTTT
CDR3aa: CASSLRTGVGSPLHF

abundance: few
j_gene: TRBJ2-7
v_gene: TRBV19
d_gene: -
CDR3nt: TGTGCCAGTAGTATAGGTTCCGGGCCGGGCGACGAGCAGTACTTC
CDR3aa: CASSIGSGPGDEQYF

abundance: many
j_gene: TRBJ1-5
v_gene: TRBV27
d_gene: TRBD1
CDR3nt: TGTGCCAGCAGTCCGGCCCGGACAGGGGGCGATCAGCCCCAGCATTTT
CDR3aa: CASSPARTGGDQPQHF

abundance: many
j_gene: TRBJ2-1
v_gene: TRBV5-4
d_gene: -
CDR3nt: TGTGCCAGCTTAGGGGTCTACAATGAGCAGTTCTTC
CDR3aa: CASLGVYNEQFF

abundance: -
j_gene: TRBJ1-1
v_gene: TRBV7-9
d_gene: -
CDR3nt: TGTGCCAGCAGCTTAGTATGGCGGGTTTCTGAAGCTTTCTTT
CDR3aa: CASSLVWRVSEAFF